The 22 T cell receptor beta chains below all came from one sample that was sequenced in a study of T cells in Graves' hyperthyroidism and ophthalmopathy. TCR beta CDR3 sequences were amplified from RNA transcripts. HTBI primers drove first-round RT-PCR of the TCR CDR3. TCRdb independently ran MiXCR on the multiplex PCR reads; one entry per CDR3 protein. This table holds about 640,000 distinct CDR3 sequences, around 21% found once. Sequencing was performed on blood. The receptors come from a man between 25 and 39 years old with Graves' ophthalmopathy.

The rearrangement uses TRBV12-3 or TRBV12-4 and TRBJ2-1; TRBD1 aligns across 8 bases. This CDR3 has 15 residues. V lost 3 bases to trimming and J lost 7 bases; unmatched junction nucleotides: 8. The CDR3: CASSFSRGLANEQFF. In DNA form, the CDR3 reads TGTGCCAGCAGTTTTTCCAGGGGGCTCGCAAATGAGCAGTTCTTC.

Ten or more counts support this clonotype. The V gene is TRBV28, the J gene TRBJ1-2; 9 bases map to TRBD1. J gave up 8 bases and V 5 bases, and 12 bases lay outside the gene matches. Germline V gene data show CDR1 as MDHEN and CDR2 as SYDVKM. The CDR3 is 15 amino acids. The CDR3 DNA reads as TGTGCCAGCAGTCCGTCCCGGGACAGGGTTCAAGGCTACACCTTC. This sequence encodes CASSPSRDRVQGYTF.

In this sample, this clonotype turned up many times. J is TRBJ1-6 and V is TRBV12-3 or TRBV12-4, with no clear D. CDR3 length equals 14 residues. Trimming took off 6 bases at V and 5 bases at J, with 11 bases between the two ends. CDR3 residues: CASSLKTDNSPLHF. CDR3 nucleotide sequence: TGTGCCAGCAGCCTGAAGACGGATAATTCACCCCTCCACTTT.

V usage is TRBV27 and J usage is TRBJ2-3; 10 bases match TRBD2. Germline V gene sequence: CDR1 MNHEY, CDR2 SMNVEV (reference sequence). V lost 4 bases and J lost 5; bases outside the gene matches: 9. CDR3 size: 16 residues. Here the CDR3 reads CASSSQREGRRDTQYF. In DNA, the CDR3 is TGTGCCAGCAGTTCCCAGCGGGAGGGACGACGAGATACGCAGTATTTT.

This clonotype has at least ten counts. The J gene is TRBJ2-7, the V gene TRBV10-2, with D perhaps being TRBD1 or TRBD2 (5 bases each). This CDR3 contains 13 residues. CDR1 and CDR2 from the germline V gene are WSHSY and SAAADI. Trimming cost V 2 bases and J 4 bases, with 9 bases left between them. As DNA, the CDR3 is TGCGCCAGCAGTGAGACCGGGGCTTACGAGCAGTACTTC. This gives the protein CASSETGAYEQYF.

There are a few counts of this clonotype. V and J are TRBV7-8 and TRBJ2-7, with 7 bases aligning to TRBD1. Germline trimming cut 6 bases from V and 3 bases from J; bases unmatched to any gene: 11. CDR3 length: 15 residues. Germline values: CDR1 SGHVS, CDR2 FQNEAQ. CDR3 protein: CASSSPGTENYEQYF. The CDR3 coding sequence is TGTGCCAGCAGTAGTCCCGGGACAGAGAACTACGAGCAGTACTTC.

The J gene is TRBJ1-6, the V gene TRBV5-1; D gene ambiguous. CDR3 length: 15 amino acids. CDR1 SGHRS and CDR2 YFSETQ come from the germline V gene. V lost 3 bases, J lost 10 bases, and 17 bases lay in between. Written as DNA, the CDR3 is TGCGCCAGCAGCTGGGCTGGGGAGCGGGGATCACCCCTCCACTTT. Amino acids: CASSWAGERGSPLHF. The whole variable domain, filled in from reference TRBV5-1 and TRBJ1-6, reads KAGVTQTPRYLIKTRGQQVTLSCSPISGHRSVSWYQQTPGQGLQFLFEYFSETQRNKGNFPGRFSGRQFSNSRSEMNVSTLELGDSALYLCASSWAGERGSPLHFGNGTRLTVT.

V is TRBV12-3 or TRBV12-4 and J is TRBJ2-7; 7 bases line up with TRBD1. The CDR3 has 14 residues. V lost 3 bases, J lost 4 bases, and 6 bases stayed unmatched. The CDR3 DNA sequence: TGTGCCAGCAGTTTGAGCACAGGGGTTTACGAGCAGTACTTC. Protein sequence: CASSLSTGVYEQYF.

Comment on this clonotype: A much larger clone lies a single base off, so this may be a read error. The CDR3 region is CASSSITRGCGGNQPQHF. The CDR3 region has the DNA TGTGCCAGCAGCTCCATTACCAGGGGGTGCGGGGGCAATCAGCCCCAGCATTTT. This chain connects TRBV5-1 to TRBJ1-5; TRBD1 agrees at 7 bases. This CDR3 is 18 amino acids long. The V gene's germline CDR1 is SGHRS and CDR2 YFSETQ.

This sequence joins TRBV12-3 or TRBV12-4 and TRBJ1-5; the match to TRBD1 covers 9 bases. V dropped 3 bases and J dropped 1; count of bases not matched to a gene: 10. The CDR3 runs 18 residues. The CDR3 bases are TGTGCCAGCAGTTTTGGGTCGACAGGGGGGGTCAGCAATCAGCCCCAGCATTTT. The encoded protein is CASSFGSTGGVSNQPQHF.

The chain links TRBV29-1 to TRBJ1-4, with a tentative D call TRBD1 (5 bases). This CDR3 region has 15 residues. Germline lookup yields CDR1 SQVTM and CDR2 ANQGSEA. V lost 0 bases and J 8 bases, leaving 16 bases between the germline ends. CDR3 in DNA: TGCAGCGTTGAAGATCGTAGCCAGGGAGACGAAAAACTGTTTTTT. It translates to CSVEDRSQGDEKLFF.

The gene calls are TRBV2 and TRBJ2-4; TRBD2 matches 13 bases. The CDR3 extends over 15 amino acids. Germline CDR1 is SNHLY and CDR2 is FYNNEI. Trimming at V came to 6 bases and at J to 4 bases, leaving 3 bases not matched to a gene. CDR3 DNA sequence: TGTGCCAGCAGGCAACTAGCGGGAGGGAAAAACATTCAGTACTTC. Translated, it gives CASRQLAGGKNIQYF.

This clonotype was seen more than once but under ten times. This chain connects TRBV20-1 to TRBJ1-2, with D possibly TRBD1 on 5 matching bases. This CDR3 is 11 amino acids long. Germline V CDR1 and CDR2: DFQATT, SNEGSKA (reference sequence). Trimming shortened V by 6 bases and J by 6 bases, and 11 bases separated the two germline ends. The CDR3 region has the DNA TGCAGTGCCCCAGGGATTGATGGCTACACCTTC. The encoded protein is CSAPGIDGYTF.

This clonotype has ten or more counts. This chain links TRBV11-2 with TRBJ2-2; unclear D gene. V lost 0 bases to trimming and J lost 0 bases, with 8 bases between them. Germline values: CDR1 SGHAT, CDR2 FQNNGV. The CDR3 has 16 amino acids. The CDR3 loop is CASSLDRLANTGELFF. The CDR3, as DNA: TGTGCCAGCAGCTTAGATCGGCTAGCGAACACCGGGGAGCTGTTTTTT.

This clonotype was detected many times. The rearrangement joins TRBV30 to TRBJ2-1; D is unresolved. This CDR3 is built from 12 residues. The V gene's germline CDR1 is GTSNPN and CDR2 SVGIG (reference sequence). V lost 4 bases, J lost 9 bases, and 13 bases lay in between. The CDR3 here is CAWKPTSREQFF. The CDR3 DNA follows: TGTGCCTGGAAACCGACGAGCCGTGAGCAGTTCTTC.

The rearrangement links TRBV20-1 to TRBJ2-7, with D tentatively TRBD1 or TRBD2 (6 bases each). Trimming took 6 bases from V and 0 from J, leaving 12 bases between them. From germline, CDR1 is DFQATT and CDR2 SNEGSKA (reference sequence). This CDR3 is 13 amino acids long. CDR3 loop: CSARRDNSYEQYF. In nucleotides, the CDR3 is TGCAGTGCCCGGCGGGACAACTCCTACGAGCAGTACTTC.

The V gene is TRBV19, the J gene TRBJ1-5, with a tentative D call TRBD1 (6 bases). Trimming stripped 7 bases from V and 0 bases from J, with 25 bases between. Germline V gene lookup returns CDR1 LNHDA and CDR2 SQIVND (reference sequence). This CDR3 comprises 19 residues. CDR3 DNA sequence: TGTGCCAGTACGGGCCGGTCCGGACAGAAGCGATATAGCAATCAGCCCCAGCATTTT. It specifies CASTGRSGQKRYSNQPQHF. Combining the CDR3 with reference TRBV19 and TRBJ1-5 gives the whole variable domain DGGITQSPKYLFRKEGQNVTLSCEQNLNHDAMYWYRQDPGQGLRLIYYSQIVNDFQKGDIAEGYSVSREKKESFPLTVTSAQKNPTAFYLCASTGRSGQKRYSNQPQHFGDGTRLSIL.

This clonotype was recorded many times. V and J are TRBV28 and TRBJ2-7; D is ambiguous. CDR3 length: 14 amino acids. Germline CDR1 MDHEN, CDR2 SYDVKM. The V end lost 3 bases, the J end lost 1 base, and 10 bases lay between the germline ends. CDR3: CASSFDAVSYEQYF. CDR3 coding DNA: TGTGCCAGCAGTTTTGATGCAGTTTCCTACGAGCAGTACTTC.

This clonotype turned up a few times. The rearrangement links TRBV20-1 to TRBJ2-7; D remains unclear. Germline CDR1 and CDR2: DFQATT and SNEGSKA (reference sequence). The CDR3 extends over 14 amino acids. V shed 0 bases and J shed 2 bases, with 11 bases lying between them. The chain's CDR3 is CSARDQAGAYEQYF. CDR3 nucleotide sequence: TGCAGTGCTAGAGATCAGGCAGGAGCCTACGAGCAGTACTTC.

This clonotype appeared many times. The CDR3 sequence: CASLLGGREAEAFF. The CDR3 bases are TGTGCCAGCCTCCTGGGGGGCAGGGAGGCTGAAGCTTTCTTT. The chain couples TRBV12-3 or TRBV12-4 to TRBJ1-1; tentatively, D is TRBD1 (6 bases). The germline V and J ends were trimmed by 8 bases and 6 bases, with 19 bases remaining between them. This CDR3 has 14 amino acids.

The chain links TRBV4-1 to TRBJ1-2; D is unresolved. CDR3 length equals 14 residues. Trimming shortened V by 1 base and J by 4 bases, and 10 bases separated the two germline ends. Germline V gene lookup returns CDR1 MGHRA and CDR2 YSYEKL. The CDR3 loop reads CASSQVQATYGYTF. Written as DNA, the CDR3 is TGCGCCAGCAGCCAAGTCCAGGCTACCTATGGCTACACCTTC.

J is TRBJ2-1 and V is TRBV28, with unresolved D. CDR3 length: 14 amino acids. With 1 base removed from V and 5 bases from J, the gap between germline ends came to 9 bases. Germline V gene lookup returns CDR1 MDHEN and CDR2 SYDVKM. The CDR3 region has the DNA TGTGCCAGCAGTTTATACTCCCGAGACAATGAGCAGTTCTTC. Its translation: CASSLYSRDNEQFF. Full variable domain (remainder filled in from reference TRBV28 and TRBJ2-1): DVKVTQSSRYLVKRTGEKVFLECVQDMDHENMFWYRQDPGLGLRLIYFSYDVKMKEKGDIPEGYSVSREKKERFSLILESASTNQTSMYLCASSLYSRDNEQFFGPGTRLTVL.